The sequence of this T cell receptor (beta chain) was determined in a study of a mutant IDH1 vaccine in newly diagnosed glioma. For the study at large: Males made up approximately 62% and females about 40% of treated patients, whose mean age was roughly 40 years.

Repertoires were generated with immunoSEQ multiplex PCR, while TCRdb's copy carries only in-frame clones and drops some. The data show 50,000 or so clones, 91% seen once. As for time point: week 11, during vaccination. The investigators gave 300 ug of mutant IDH1 20-mer peptide in each vaccine dose, together with topical imiquimod. The germline gives CDR1 SEHNR, CDR2 FQNEAQ (reference sequence). The CDR3 is 14 amino acids. V was trimmed by 1 base and J by 2 bases, leaving 8 bases between them. For this clone: Its matching antigen is unknown.

This sample comprised PBMCs, obtained from a glioma patient whose treatment included an IDH1 peptide vaccine. This clonotype originated in a man in his forties or fifties with glioma. The chain couples TRBV7-9 to TRBJ2-5, with D hard to call. CDR3 nucleotides: TGTGCCAGCAGCTTAGTGCAGTTTCAAGAGACCCAGTACTTC. Its protein is CASSLVQFQETQYF.